This T cell receptor beta chain was retrieved from a study of CXCR3-negative and CXCR3-positive naive CD8 T cells. Study conclusions and caveats: High diversity, comparable across both naive subsets, contrasted with much lower diversity in memory CD8+ cells.

From germline, CDR1 is SGHTA and CDR2 FQGTGA. CDR3 length: 16 residues. 5' RACE that incorporated UMI labels was used to prepare the TRB cDNA libraries. Following a re-call of the 5' RACE reads, TCRdb has one entry per CDR3 protein and lacks DNA. The sample table sets out over 100,000 distinct CDR3 sequences. About this clonotype itself: Its antigen is currently unknown.

The V call is TRBV7-3, the J call TRBJ1-2; the D call of TRBD1 rests on TCRdb alone, since no DNA is present to check it. The TCR originated in a human donor in good health. Some clones in this sample may be carry-over from other donors' samples. Input material: naive CXCR3- CD8+ T cells from blood. Stated subset: CD45RO-CCR7+CD27+CD95- naive CD8+ T cells lacking CXCR3 (TNR3-). CDR3 amino acids: CASSLWRRGPGDGYTF.